This TCR beta chain originates from a study of blood T cell repertoires in COVID-19 (dated by TCRdb to 2018 to 2021). Turning to the overall study: Samples covering the acute and convalescent phases of COVID-19 were provided by collaborators in the United States, Italy and Spain. The material from the prospective study consisted of cDNA or gDNA derived from T cells, B-cell-depleted T cells, or PBMCs. Deeply sampled blood TCRbeta repertoires from subjects exposed to, actively infected with, or recovered from COVID-19 were included in the dataset. A freely available public database, intended as a resource for researchers studying the immune response to SARS-CoV-2, is where the repertoires were released. The samples were drawn from the first 160 participants of the ongoing ImmuneRACE study and from some 1,300 subjects provided by 6 global collaborators. Nearly every sample came with metadata listing a de-identified subject ID, COVID-19 status, age in years and sex. Where HLA class I and class II types were available, the types were taken from metadata supplied by the sample provider, not from assay-based typing. Beyond this particular receptor, the publication reports: The quantity of clinical and demographic metadata differed by source and by participant and was supplied without curation.

A note on this clone: What antigen it recognizes has not been identified. The record has no base qualities; no much larger clone is one base away.

In Seattle, one collaborating source enrolled patients while the infection was active and tracked those patients longitudinally over the course of disease. Whole blood was collected in K2EDTA tubes by collaborating institutions according to the institutions' own protocols. For TCRbeta analysis, collaborators shipped samples as frozen whole blood, isolated PBMCs, or DNA extracted from either of those sample types. The immunoSEQ Assay, a bias-controlled multiplex PCR, was used to amplify TCRbeta CDR3 regions from genomic DNA. In the original analysis: Within the assay, amplification of reference gene primers was used to estimate how many nucleated cells each sample contained. Sequence reads were collapsed and filtered to measure the absolute abundance of every unique TCRbeta CDR3 rearrangement. For each sample, productive Simpson clonality was calculated by taking the square root of Simpson's diversity index across productive rearrangements. The clones in this table, taken by TCRdb from immuneACCESS, are in-frame only. Not every clone is retained; where verified, under half of the shortfall comes from an unresolved V gene, and the cause of the rest is unknown. The D gene and trimming were derived from the DNA, and the V and J assignments and clone size from that table. The sample table contains fewer than 450,000 clones; only one count was recorded for 88% of them. The ten largest account for around an eighth of the sample.

CDR1 and CDR2 (SGHTS, YDEGEE) derive from the germline V gene. The CDR3 spans 12 residues, from the cysteine through the phenylalanine. CDR3 DNA is the only sequence kept; it has 36 bases, read in frame from the first base. The V end loses 1 base and the J end loses 8 bases, and a stretch of 9 bases separates them. The receptor's source is a woman between 50 and 59 years old with COVID-19, enrolled during active disease. This chain joins TRBV5-8 to TRBJ1-2; the D gene assignment is ambiguous. Source material: peripheral blood. CDR3 protein: CASSLLYSGYTF. In nucleotides, the sequence is TGTGCCAGCAGCTTGTTGTACTCGGGCTACACCTTC.